The 13 T cell receptor beta chains listed next were all sequenced from one sample in a study of identical twins. TCRdb ran MiXCR on the 5' RACE reads and lists one entry per CDR3 protein. Of 1,800,000 or so distinct CDR3 sequences listed, under 35% are singletons. Specimen: cord blood. The receptors here all came from a newborn girl in good health.

In this sample, this clonotype turned up a few times. This sequence joins TRBV11-2 and TRBJ2-5; D possibly uses TRBD1 or TRBD2 (5 bases each). Germline-derived CDR1 and CDR2 are SGHAT and FQNNGV. Trimming shortened V by 2 bases and J by 11 bases, and 21 bases separated the two germline ends. This CDR3 is built from 15 residues. The CDR3 here is CASSLTGTALKEQYF. CDR3 DNA sequence: TGTGCCAGCAGCTTAACCGGGACCGCTCTAAAGGAGCAGTACTTC.

The chain uses TRBV5-1 and TRBJ1-2, with no clear D. Trimming removed 5 bases from V and 5 bases from J, with 10 bases in between. The CDR3 runs to 12 residues. Per germline, CDR1 SGHRS and CDR2 YFSETQ. The CDR3 DNA is TGCGCCAGCAGGCCGAGTTCGTATGGCTACACCTTC. The encoded protein is CASRPSSYGYTF.

At least ten counts were recorded for this clonotype. The chain joins TRBV12-3 or TRBV12-4 to TRBJ1-1; D is possibly TRBD1 (5 bases). V was pared by 2 bases and J by 1 base, with 8 bases between. This CDR3 is 14 amino acids long. This CDR3 reads CASSLFGGNTEAFF. CDR3 DNA: TGTGCCAGCAGTTTATTCGGGGGGAACACTGAAGCTTTCTTT.

The chain links TRBV9 to TRBJ2-7, with 7 bases lining up with TRBD2. The CDR3 is 15 amino acids. The germline gives CDR1 SGDLS, CDR2 YYNGEE. V shed 6 bases and J 0 bases; nucleotides not matched to a gene: 9. The CDR3 spells CASNGYGGNSYEQYF. CDR3 DNA: TGTGCCAGCAACGGATACGGGGGGAACTCCTACGAGCAGTACTTC.

V and J are TRBV7-2 and TRBJ2-5; D call uncertain. The V gene lost 0 bases and the J gene lost 2 bases, with 7 bases spanning the gap. Germline CDR1 reads SGHTA; CDR2 reads FQGNSA. The CDR3 runs to 14 residues. The CDR3 loop reads CASSLALGQETQYF. CDR3 DNA sequence: TGTGCCAGCAGCTTAGCGTTAGGGCAAGAGACCCAGTACTTC. Filled out from reference TRBV7-2 and TRBJ2-5, the complete variable domain reads GAGVSQSPSNKVTEKGKDVELRCDPISGHTALYWYRQSLGQGLEFLIYFQGNSAPDKSGLPSDRFSAERTGGSVSTLTIQRTQQEDSAVYLCASSLALGQETQYFGPGTRLLVL.

V gene TRBV21-1 combines with J gene TRBJ2-2; TRBD1 reflects the table's D call only, with no check against the DNA. TRBV21-1 is described as a pseudogene. The CDR3 covers 15 residues. CDR3 DNA sequence: TGTGCCAGCAGCACTACAGGACCGAACACCGGGGAGCTGTTTTTT. Translating gives CASSTTGPNTGELFF.

As regards this clonotype: A much larger clone differs from this one at a single base, so this may be a read error. This rearrangement joins TRBV3-1 to TRBJ2-1; the match to TRBD2 covers 7 bases. CDR1 LGHDT and CDR2 YNNKEL come from the germline V gene (reference sequence). With 0 bases clipped from V and 6 bases from J, the junction kept 11 bases outside the gene matches. CDR3 size: 17 residues. CDR3 DNA: TGTGCCAGCAGCCAAGATTGGGGGACTGGCGGGGGCAATGAGCAGTTCTTC. Protein sequence: CASSQDWGTGGGNEQFF.

The V call is TRBV7-9, the J call TRBJ1-2; D not resolved. The CDR3 is 13 amino acids. Between the trimmed V and J ends, which lost 5 bases and 6 bases, there was a span of 13 bases. The germline CDR1 and CDR2 sequences are SEHNR and FQNEAQ (reference sequence). The CDR3 DNA reads as TGTGCCAGCAGCCATAGGAGCTCGAATGGCTACACCTTC. It translates to CASSHRSSNGYTF.

The genes are TRBV20-1 and TRBJ2-4; D is ambiguous. Germline-derived CDR1 and CDR2 are DFQATT and SNEGSKA (reference sequence). The V end lost 3 bases, the J end lost 8 bases, and 11 bases lay between the germline ends. The CDR3 length is 12 residues. The CDR3 loop reads CSASVGKDIQYF. The CDR3 region has the DNA TGCAGTGCTAGTGTGGGGAAGGACATTCAGTACTTC.

This clonotype was seen a handful of times. The chain uses TRBV20-1 and TRBJ2-3; D is possibly TRBD2 (6 bases). The CDR3 is 15 residues long. Trimming removed 3 bases from V and 2 bases from J, with 15 bases in between. From germline, CDR1 is DFQATT and CDR2 SNEGSKA (reference sequence). CDR3 amino acids: CSASGRGGVTDTQYF. CDR3 sequence (DNA): TGCAGTGCTAGCGGCCGCGGCGGGGTCACAGATACGCAGTATTTT.

Comment on this clonotype: A read error may explain this, as a much larger clone is one base away. This sequence joins TRBV9 and TRBJ1-2; 11 bases agree with TRBD1. Germline V gene lookup returns CDR1 SGDLS and CDR2 YYNGEE. The CDR3 totals 12 residues. The ends lost 7 bases at V and 6 bases at J; junction bases unmatched: 2. This chain's CDR3 is CASGQGANGYTF. The CDR3 DNA sequence: TGTGCCAGCGGACAGGGGGCCAATGGCTACACCTTC.

This sequence joins TRBV18 and TRBJ1-1; no definite D call. Germline CDR1 and CDR2: KGHSH and LQKENI. The CDR3 is made up of 15 amino acids. V was shortened by 1 base and J by 5 bases, with 14 bases between the two germline ends. This chain's CDR3 is CASSPQLGERTEAFF. The DNA of the CDR3 is TGTGCCAGCTCACCACAATTGGGAGAACGGACTGAAGCTTTCTTT.

This clonotype has a handful of counts. V gene TRBV12-3 or TRBV12-4 combines with J gene TRBJ2-7; 9 bases agree with TRBD1. Trimming removed 5 bases from V and 4 bases from J; junction bases left unmatched: 9. The CDR3 covers 15 residues. CDR3 loop: CASSPQTGTGYEQYF. The CDR3 DNA follows: TGTGCCAGCAGTCCCCAGACAGGGACAGGGTACGAGCAGTACTTC.